The next 5 T cell receptor beta chains were all read from a single sample in a study of T cell responses to AZD1222 COVID-19 vaccine. Profiling relied on immunoSEQ multiplex PCR, and the TCRdb table lists in-frame clones only, not all of them. This sample carries 120,000 or so clones, about nine tenths of them seen once, and the ten largest clones take just over 7%. The sample in question was peripheral blood, obtained on day 0 of AZD1222 vaccination. Receptors originate from an adult in good health.

This rearrangement joins TRBV28 to TRBJ1-6, with 10 bases identical to TRBD1. The CDR3 covers 14 residues. V lost 6 bases, J lost 5 bases, and 1 base stayed unmatched. CDR1 is MDHEN and CDR2 is SYDVKM in the germline V gene. The CDR3 nucleotides are TGTGCCAGCAGAGGGACAGGGGATAATTCACCCCTCCACTTT. The encoded protein is CASRGTGDNSPLHF.

This chain connects TRBV6-1 to TRBJ2-3; D is perhaps TRBD2 (5 bases). Looked up from germline, CDR1 is MNHNS and CDR2 is SASEGT. V was shortened by 2 bases and J by 8 bases, with 17 bases between the two germline ends. CDR3 length: 15 residues. The CDR3 sequence is CASSEMGVIALTQYF. DNA of the CDR3: TGTGCCAGCAGTGAAATGGGAGTAATAGCGCTTACGCAGTATTTT.

This chain joins TRBV28 and TRBJ2-7; 8 positions match TRBD1. The CDR3 spans 18 residues. V lost 5 bases to trimming and J lost 3 bases; unmatched junction nucleotides: 18. Germline assignment: CDR1 MDHEN and CDR2 SYDVKM. The CDR3 here is CASSTQVGDRKTNYEQYF. The CDR3 DNA is TGTGCCAGCAGTACGCAGGTGGGGGACAGGAAAACTAACTACGAGCAGTACTTC.

The chain uses TRBV27 and TRBJ2-2, with D tentatively TRBD2 (6 bases). CDR3 length equals 14 residues. V lost 5 bases and J lost 4, with 11 bases in between. Germline V gene lookup returns CDR1 MNHEY and CDR2 SMNVEV (reference sequence). The CDR3 DNA sequence: TGTGCCAGCAGTCAGTCGCGGGGCACCGGGGAGCTGTTTTTT. Protein sequence: CASSQSRGTGELFF.

The chain joins TRBV4-3 to TRBJ2-3; TRBD1 matches at 9 bases. This CDR3 has 20 residues. V gave up 0 bases and J gave up 0 bases; unmatched junction bases: 13. The germline CDR1 and CDR2 sequences are LGHNA and YSLEER. In DNA, the CDR3 is TGCGCCAGCAGCCAAGATTCCTCGCACTCGGGACAGGGAAGCACAGATACGCAGTATTTT. It codes for CASSQDSSHSGQGSTDTQYF.